Detailed here is one TCR beta chain. The sample belongs to a study of blood T cell repertoires in COVID-19. Study information: Samples came from the United States, Italy and Spain, spanning acute and convalescent COVID-19. Sources were T cells, B-cell-depleted T cells, or PBMCs; the material itself was cDNA or gDNA.

In germline, CDR1 is SGHTA, CDR2 FQGNSA. J gave up 6 bases and V 5 bases, and 15 bases lay outside the gene matches. This CDR3 contains 17 residues. As originally analysed: The assay estimated nucleated cells by amplifying reference gene primers. Measured with immunoSEQ multiplex PCR; TCRdb has only the in-frame clones, and not every one. V, J and clone size are taken as reported in that table, and D and trimming were inferred from the DNA itself. The sample lists about 100,000 clones; 65% to 85% were seen once. Sequencing input: peripheral blood. The chain links TRBV7-2 to TRBJ2-1; 8 positions agree with TRBD2. This TCR was recovered from a woman aged 60 to 75 with acute or convalescent COVID-19. CDR3 coding DNA: TGTGCCAGCAGCCCCGGGGGGGGCGGGGGCGCCATCAATGAGCAGTTCTTC. Translation: CASSPGGGGGAINEQFF.